A single sample is the source of the 8 T cell receptor beta chains below, sequenced in a study of blood T cells in healthy people across ages. PCR was performed a second time for about 7 to 11 cycles using a sample-barcoded 5' primer and a J-beta primer mix. TCRdb re-called the 5' RACE reads with MiXCR, one entry per CDR3 protein. The table shows roughly 1,500,000 distinct CDR3 sequences, with around 35% occurring only once. Sequencing was carried out using blood. These receptor sequences come from a woman younger than 45 in good health.

This clonotype was seen a few times. J is TRBJ1-2 and V is TRBV6-1; 8 bases fit TRBD1. The V and J ends lost 6 bases and 2 bases, in that order; junction bases with no gene match: 8. This CDR3 has 15 amino acids. From germline, CDR1 is MNHNS and CDR2 SASEGT. The CDR3 nucleotides are TGTGCCAGCAGCCAGACAGGGGCGCAAAACTATGGCTACACCTTC. Protein product: CASSQTGAQNYGYTF.

This chain links TRBV4-1 with TRBJ2-3; possible D gene TRBD2, 6 bases. With 5 bases removed from V and 2 bases from J, the gap between germline ends came to 17 bases. Germline CDR1 MGHRA, CDR2 YSYEKL. The CDR3 runs 16 residues. The CDR3 sequence is CASSLGSGAATDTQYF. For the CDR3, the DNA is TGCGCCAGCAGCTTGGGATCGGGAGCGGCCACAGATACGCAGTATTTT.

This clonotype was seen a few times. The chain employs TRBV3-1 and TRBJ2-7; 8 bases agree with TRBD2. Germline V gene lookup returns CDR1 LGHDT and CDR2 YNNKEL (reference sequence). The CDR3 loop spans 17 amino acids. The V gene end was trimmed by 1 base and the J gene end by 5 bases; junction bases not matched to a gene: 13. The CDR3 DNA follows: TGTGCCAGCAGCCAAGCTCCTGGCGGGGGGCCGAGGAACGAGCAGTACTTC. It codes for CASSQAPGGGPRNEQYF.

The chain has TRBV28 and TRBJ2-7, with 13 bases matching TRBD2. The CDR3 sequence is 14 residues long. From germline, CDR1 is MDHEN and CDR2 SYDVKM. V lost 6 bases, J lost 5 bases, and 4 bases stayed unmatched. The CDR3 loop reads CASRLGLAGNEQYF. The CDR3 coding sequence is TGTGCCAGCAGACTGGGACTAGCGGGAAACGAGCAGTACTTC.

This clonotype was seen a few times. CDR3 sequence: CASSLSATGLTGELFF. CDR3 in DNA: TGTGCCAGCAGTTTATCCGCGACGGGTCTAACCGGGGAGCTGTTTTTT. The rearrangement links TRBV27 to TRBJ2-2; no clear D gene. The V end lost 0 bases, the J end lost 5 bases, and 13 bases lay between the germline ends. CDR1 is MNHEY, CDR2 SMNVEV, per germline (reference sequence). CDR3 length equals 16 residues.

The chain carries TRBV2 and TRBJ2-3; either TRBD1 or TRBD2 may fit D (5 bases each). Germline V gene lookup returns CDR1 SNHLY and CDR2 FYNNEI. Trimming took off 3 bases at V and 8 bases at J, with 18 bases between the two ends. The CDR3 is 15 amino acids. CDR3 protein: CASSDSPRGEGTQYF. For the CDR3, the DNA is TGTGCCAGCAGTGACTCCCCCCGGGGCGAGGGTACGCAGTATTTT.

The rearrangement uses TRBV2 and TRBJ2-3, with 11 nucleotides matching TRBD1. J gave up 4 bases and V 8 bases, and 8 bases lay outside the gene matches. Germline-derived CDR1 and CDR2 are SNHLY and FYNNEI. The CDR3 contains 15 residues. CDR3 nucleotide sequence: TGTGCCAGCTCCCCGGAGGGACAGGGGGCAGATACGCAGTATTTT. As protein: CASSPEGQGADTQYF.

This clonotype was seen more than once but under ten times. The V and J genes are TRBV7-6 and TRBJ2-1; D is unresolved. The V and J ends lost 5 bases and 4 bases respectively, with 18 bases between them. The CDR3 loop spans 16 amino acids. The germline CDR1 and CDR2 sequences are SGHVS and FNYEAQ. In nucleotides, the CDR3 is TGTGCCAGCAGCAAGACCACTCACACAGTTTACAATGAGCAGTTCTTC. This encodes CASSKTTHTVYNEQFF.